The present T cell receptor beta chain was sequenced within a study of T cells after yellow fever vaccination. Study-level findings and limits: Relatively few clonotypes were ones that appeared in both CD4 and CD8 compartments. Though it reached lower strength, the secondary response hit its peak faster, day 5 versus 15. FACS-sorted repertoires might harbor abundant contaminating clonotypes from the bulk population.

This clonotype showed up many times. Its antigen is undetermined. Germline lookup yields CDR1 MRHNA and CDR2 SNTAGT. CDR3 length: 19 residues. V was shortened by 6 bases and J by 2 bases, with 29 bases between the two germline ends. Researchers made TCR cDNA using 5'RACE template switching, and this step added a universal primer site and UMIs. TCRdb analysed the 5' RACE reads with MiXCR anew, one entry per CDR3 protein. Here the sample spans about 330,000 distinct CDR3 sequences, roughly 8.4% being singletons. This TCR came from a man aged 18 to 30 who received the YFV17D yellow fever vaccine. The sample was PBMCs, taken more than 35 days after the first yellow fever vaccination. The gene calls are TRBV6-4 and TRBJ2-7, with D perhaps TRBD2 (5 bases). The CDR3 DNA sequence: TGTGCCAGCAGCCTAGTTCGTGCCGCGTGGAGGAACGGCGCCTACGAGCAGTACGTC. Its translation is CASSLVRAAWRNGAYEQYV.